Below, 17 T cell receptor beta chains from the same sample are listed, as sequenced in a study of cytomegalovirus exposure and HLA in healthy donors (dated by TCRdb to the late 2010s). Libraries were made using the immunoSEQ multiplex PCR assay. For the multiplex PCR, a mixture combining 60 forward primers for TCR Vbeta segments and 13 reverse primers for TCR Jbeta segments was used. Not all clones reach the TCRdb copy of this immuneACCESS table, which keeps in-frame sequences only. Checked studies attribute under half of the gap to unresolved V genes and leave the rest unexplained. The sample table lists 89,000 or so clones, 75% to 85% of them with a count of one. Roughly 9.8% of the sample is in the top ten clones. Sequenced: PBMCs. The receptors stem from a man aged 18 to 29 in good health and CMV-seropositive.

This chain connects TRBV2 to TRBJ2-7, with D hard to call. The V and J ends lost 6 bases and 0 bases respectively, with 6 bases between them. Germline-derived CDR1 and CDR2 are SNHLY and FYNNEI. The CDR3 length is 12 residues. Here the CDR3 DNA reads TGTGCCAGCAGCCCCAGCTCCTACGAGCAGTACTTC. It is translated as CASSPSSYEQYF. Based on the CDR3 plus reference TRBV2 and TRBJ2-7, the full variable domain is EPEVTQTPSHQVTQMGQEVILRCVPISNHLYFYWYRQILGQKVEFLVSFYNNEISEKSEIFDDQFSVERPDGSNFTLKIRSTKLEDSAMYFCASSPSSYEQYFGPGTRLTVT.

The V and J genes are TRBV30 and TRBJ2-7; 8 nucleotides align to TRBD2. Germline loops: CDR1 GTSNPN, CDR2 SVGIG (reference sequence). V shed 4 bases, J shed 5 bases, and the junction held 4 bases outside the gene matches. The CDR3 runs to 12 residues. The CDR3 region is CAWKGRGDEQYF. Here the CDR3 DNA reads TGTGCCTGGAAGGGGCGGGGGGACGAGCAGTACTTC.

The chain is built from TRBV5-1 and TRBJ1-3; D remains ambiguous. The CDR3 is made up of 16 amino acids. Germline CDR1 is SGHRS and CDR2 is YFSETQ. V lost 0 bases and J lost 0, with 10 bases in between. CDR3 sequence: CASSLGLPGSGNTIYF. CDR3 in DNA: TGCGCCAGCAGCTTGGGACTCCCGGGCTCTGGAAACACCATATATTTT.

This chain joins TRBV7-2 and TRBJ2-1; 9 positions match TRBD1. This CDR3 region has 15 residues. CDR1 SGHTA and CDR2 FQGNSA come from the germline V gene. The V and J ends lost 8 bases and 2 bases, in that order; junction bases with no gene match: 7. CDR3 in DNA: TGTGCCAGCGGGCGACAGGGGGTGGCCTACAATGAGCAGTTCTTC. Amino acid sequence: CASGRQGVAYNEQFF.

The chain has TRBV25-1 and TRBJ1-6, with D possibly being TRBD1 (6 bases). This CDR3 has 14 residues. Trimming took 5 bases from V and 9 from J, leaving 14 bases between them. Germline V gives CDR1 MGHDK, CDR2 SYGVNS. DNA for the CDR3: TGTGCCAGCAGTCTCAGGGGCGGAATTTCACCCCTCCACTTT. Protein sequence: CASSLRGGISPLHF.

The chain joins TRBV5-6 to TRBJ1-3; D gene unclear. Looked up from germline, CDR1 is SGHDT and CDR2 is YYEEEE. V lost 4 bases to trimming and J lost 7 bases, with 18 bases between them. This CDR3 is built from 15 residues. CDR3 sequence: CASSLQGTPGNTIYF. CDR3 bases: TGTGCCAGCAGCCTTCAAGGAACCCCGGGGAACACCATATATTTT. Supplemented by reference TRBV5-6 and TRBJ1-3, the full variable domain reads DAGVTQSPTHLIKTRGQQVTLRCSPKSGHDTVSWYQQALGQGPQFIFQYYEEEERQRGNFPDRFSGHQFPNYSSELNVNALLLGDSALYLCASSLQGTPGNTIYFGEGSWLTVV.

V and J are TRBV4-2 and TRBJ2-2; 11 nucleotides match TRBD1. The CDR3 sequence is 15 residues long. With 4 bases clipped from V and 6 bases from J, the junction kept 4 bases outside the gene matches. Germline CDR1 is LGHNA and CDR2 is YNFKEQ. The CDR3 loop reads CASSRGQGESGELFF. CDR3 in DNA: TGTGCCAGCAGCCGGGGACAGGGGGAGTCCGGGGAGCTGTTTTTT.

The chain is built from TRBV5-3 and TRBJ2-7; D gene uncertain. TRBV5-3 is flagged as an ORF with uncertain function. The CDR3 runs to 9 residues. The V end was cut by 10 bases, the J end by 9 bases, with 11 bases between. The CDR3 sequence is CADEELQYF. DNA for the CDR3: TGTGCCGACGAGGAGCTGCAGTACTTC.

The CDR3 DNA reads as TGTGCCAGCAGCTTACAGGGGAGTTGGCAGCCCCAGCATTTT. The encoded protein is CASSLQGSWQPQHF. This chain links TRBV13 with TRBJ1-5, with D perhaps TRBD1 (6 bases). The CDR3 loop spans 14 amino acids. Germline CDR1 is PRHDT and CDR2 is FYEKMQ (reference sequence). Trimming cost V 2 bases and J 7 bases, with 12 bases left between them.

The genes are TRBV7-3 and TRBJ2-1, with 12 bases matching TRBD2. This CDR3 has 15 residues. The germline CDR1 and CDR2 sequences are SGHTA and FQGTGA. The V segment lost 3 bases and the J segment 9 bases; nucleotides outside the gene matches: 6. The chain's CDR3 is CASSFLAGGPAEQFF. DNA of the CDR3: TGTGCCAGCAGCTTTCTAGCGGGGGGGCCGGCTGAGCAGTTCTTC.

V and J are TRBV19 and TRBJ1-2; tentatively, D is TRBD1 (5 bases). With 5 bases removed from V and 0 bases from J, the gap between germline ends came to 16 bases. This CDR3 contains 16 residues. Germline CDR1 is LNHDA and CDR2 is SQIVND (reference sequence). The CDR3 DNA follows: TGTGCCAGTAGTGCCAGGGTCGTGATTGCTAACTATGGCTACACCTTC. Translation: CASSARVVIANYGYTF. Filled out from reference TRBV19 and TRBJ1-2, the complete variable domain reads DGGITQSPKYLFRKEGQNVTLSCEQNLNHDAMYWYRQDPGQGLRLIYYSQIVNDFQKGDIAEGYSVSREKKESFPLTVTSAQKNPTAFYLCASSARVVIANYGYTFGSGTRLTVV.

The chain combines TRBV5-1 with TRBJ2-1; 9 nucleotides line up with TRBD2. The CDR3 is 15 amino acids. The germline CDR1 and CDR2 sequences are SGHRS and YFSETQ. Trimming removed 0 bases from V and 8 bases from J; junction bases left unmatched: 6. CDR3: CASSLVLAGPHEQFF. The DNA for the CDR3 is TGCGCCAGCAGCTTGGTCCTAGCGGGGCCCCATGAGCAGTTCTTC.

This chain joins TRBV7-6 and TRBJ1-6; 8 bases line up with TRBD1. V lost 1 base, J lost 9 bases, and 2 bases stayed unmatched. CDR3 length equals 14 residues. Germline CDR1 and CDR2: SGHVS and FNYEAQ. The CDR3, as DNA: TGTGCCAGCAGCTTAGACAGGGGGGCTTCACCCCTCCACTTT. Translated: CASSLDRGASPLHF.

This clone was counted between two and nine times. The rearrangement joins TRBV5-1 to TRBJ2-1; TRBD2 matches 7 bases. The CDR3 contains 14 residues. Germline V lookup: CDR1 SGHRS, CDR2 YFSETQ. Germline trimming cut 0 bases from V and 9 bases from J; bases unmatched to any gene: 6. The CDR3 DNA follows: TGCGCCAGCAGCTTGGGAGGTTCGGGGGGTGAGCAGTTCTTC. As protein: CASSLGGSGGEQFF.

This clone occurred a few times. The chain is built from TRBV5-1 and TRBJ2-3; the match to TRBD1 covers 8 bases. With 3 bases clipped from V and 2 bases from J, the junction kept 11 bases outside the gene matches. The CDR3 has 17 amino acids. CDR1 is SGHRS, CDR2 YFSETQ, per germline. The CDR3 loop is CASSWGDRGGFTDTQYF. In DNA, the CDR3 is TGCGCCAGCAGCTGGGGTGACAGGGGAGGCTTCACAGATACGCAGTATTTT.

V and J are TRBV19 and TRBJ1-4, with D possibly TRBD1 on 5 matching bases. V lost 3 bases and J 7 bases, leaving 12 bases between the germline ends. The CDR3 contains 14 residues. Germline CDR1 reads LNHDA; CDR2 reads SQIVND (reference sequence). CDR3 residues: CASSMRRGSEKLFF. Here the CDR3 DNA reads TGTGCCAGTAGTATGAGAAGGGGTTCTGAAAAACTGTTTTTT.

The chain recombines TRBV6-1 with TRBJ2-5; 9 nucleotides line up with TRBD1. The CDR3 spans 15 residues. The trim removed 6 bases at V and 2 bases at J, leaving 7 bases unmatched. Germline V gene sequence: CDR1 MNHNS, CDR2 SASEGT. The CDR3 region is CASRTGTGYQETQYF. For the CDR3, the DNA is TGTGCCAGCAGAACCGGGACAGGGTATCAAGAGACCCAGTACTTC.